This T cell receptor (beta chain) was recorded in a study of post-analysis software for immune sequencing data (dated by TCRdb to 2013 to 2016). Some background on the complete study: The recorded disease courses included relapsing-remitting, secondary progressive and progressive-relapsing multiple sclerosis, and some patients had no subtype annotation. The multiple sclerosis patient repertoires were compared with about a dozen previously published healthy control repertoires from donors aged about 6 to 28 years. A subset of samples was prepared in parallel using single-end sample barcoding, then pooled and co-amplified after Illumina adapter ligation. General study outcomes and caveats: The multiple sclerosis patient group was slightly younger than the control group. Strong co-clustering of samples prepared in the same batch was shown by direct clustering with F measure, prompting a batch-effect correction. Compared with controls, multiple sclerosis patients had significantly lower normalized Chao1 diversity, a finding suggesting substantial peripheral T-cell clonal expansion. Roughly 5 TRBV segments, including TRBV5-6, TRBV5-1 and TRBV20-1, were significantly more frequent in patients than controls.

To demonstrate the VDJtools post-analysis software, TCR beta repertoires were profiled from the peripheral blood of roughly 12 young patients with multiple sclerosis. Multiple sclerosis patients were children and adolescents aged about 6 to 16 years. CDR1 and CDR2, looked up from the germline V gene, are SQVTM and ANQGSEA. Reading from cysteine to phenylalanine, the CDR3 counts 14 amino acids. Here the CDR3 DNA is all that survives: 42 bases in frame from base 1. Trimming costs V 4 bases and J 3 bases, and their ends lie 16 bases apart. Library method: PCR. TCRdb names Illumina HiSeq 2500 as the instrument used. To reduce PCR and sequencing biases, unique molecular identifiers were incorporated into the TCR beta cDNA libraries. Approximately 500,000 cDNA molecules were obtained for every 1 to 10 million input T cells, so each molecule roughly corresponded to one T cell. The patient libraries were prepared and sequenced with the same protocol used for the earlier healthy control dataset. Within a given batch, samples were prepared together, multiplexed and sequenced on the same HiSeq lane. Turning to the authors' computational methods: Raw barcoded reads were processed with MIGEC, and single-read molecular identifier groups were discarded before consensus assembly and CDR3 extraction. Clonotype tables were post-analysed with VDJtools, normalizing diversity by down-sampling all datasets to the smallest sample size. In repertoire overlap clustering, CDR3 amino acid sequences, but not nucleotide sequences, were matched to correct batch-related cross-sample contamination. TCRdb trimmed the raw reads at Q25, called clones with MiXCR and kept productive beta chains. Entries are consolidated by CDR3 protein sequence, retaining the most common genes and DNA. The V and J calls follow TCRdb's processing rather than the paper's. For this sample there are more than 350,000 distinct CDR3 sequences; approximately 39% appear just once. The ten largest clones add up to about 8% of the sample.

This clonotype showed up many times. Which antigen it targets is not known. No quality values exist for individual bases; no much larger clone is one base distant. The material sequenced was blood. The receptor chain draws on TRBV29-1 and TRBJ2-7; the D gene is perhaps TRBD1 or TRBD2, each of them matching over 5 bases. The sequence was collected from a girl aged 2 to 9 with multiple sclerosis. The CDR3 in this case is CSVVGGPFLYEQYF. The nucleotide sequence reads as follows: TGCAGCGTTGTTGGGGGACCTTTCCTCTACGAGCAGTACTTC.